The present T cell receptor (beta chain) was sequenced within a study of beta chain features in type 1 diabetes. Expressed TCRB transcripts were sequenced because the entire RNA isolate underwent reverse transcription. Assay used: immunoSEQ multiplex PCR; TCRdb lists only in-frame clones, some missing. The data contain about 150,000 clones, over 8.5% of them singletons. Trimming took off 2 bases at V and 2 bases at J, with 11 bases between the two ends. The CDR3 is 15 residues long. Germline V CDR1 and CDR2: SGHTA, FQGTGA. The TCR comes from a man between 18 and 35 years old in good health. Sequences were obtained from central memory CD4+ T cells from blood. J is TRBJ2-3 and V is TRBV7-3; possibly TRBD2 for D (5 bases). In DNA form, the CDR3 reads TGTGCCAGCAGCTTACAGGCGGGTTACACAGATACGCAGTATTTT. Residues: CASSLQAGYTDTQYF.